The TCR beta chain described here comes from a study of PD-1 blockade in classical Hodgkin lymphoma. The CDR3 has 17 amino acids. CDR1 is MDHEN, CDR2 SYDVKM, per germline. Trimming removed 6 bases from V and 3 bases from J; junction bases left unmatched: 13. The data were produced by immunoSEQ multiplex PCR, yet TCRdb's version contains in-frame clones alone and is incomplete. The table shows around 65,000 clones, with 87% occurring only once. The time point here: cycle 4 day 1 (C4D1), after less than seven weeks of nivolumab. No patient escaped relapse after autologous stem cell transplantation, and brentuximab vedotin exposure varied.

This chain uses TRBV28 with TRBJ2-2, with 7 positions matching TRBD1. The clonotype was recovered from a human donor with classical Hodgkin lymphoma. Sequenced material: peripheral blood mononuclear cells (PBMCs), taken before the fourth cycle of nivolumab. CDR3 DNA sequence: TGTGCCAGCAGACGGGCCAGCCGGGACAGAGACACCGGGGAGCTGTTTTTT. As protein: CASRRASRDRDTGELFF.